A selection of T cell receptor beta chains follows, all from one sample in a study of blood T cell repertoires in COVID-19. The repertoire was sequenced with immunoSEQ multiplex PCR; TCRdb's copy has only in-frame clones and lacks some. This sample carries a few hundred thousand clones, 88% of them seen once, and the ten largest clones take just under 7%. The source material was peripheral blood. All receptors come from a woman in her twenties or thirties who had recovered from COVID-19. The CDR3 runs from the conserved cysteine through the conserved F or W.

TRBV6-6	TRBJ2-5	13	CASSRNRGETQYF
TRBV4-1	TRBJ2-7	15	CASSQGTSGTYEQYF
TRBV6-2/TRBV6-3	TRBJ1-2	12	CASSSDTYGYTF
TRBV7-3	TRBJ2-3	16	CASSLGLGGGIDTQYF
TRBV28	TRBJ1-5	15	CASSFGTGTYQPQHF
TRBV2	TRBJ1-1	14	CASRPLTGNTEAFF
TRBV5-5	TRBJ1-1	15	CATRDRGTLNTEAFF
TRBV6-5	TRBJ2-1	16	CASSYSGQGFVNEQFF
TRBV28	TRBJ1-2	16	CASSSPVRQGAGGYTF
TRBV2	TRBJ1-6	13	CASTDRESSPLHF
TRBV18	TRBJ2-5	17	CASSRNPGQPLQETQYF
TRBV18	TRBJ1-4	13	CASSSQTNEKLFF
TRBV6-1	TRBJ2-1	16	CASSGSGTSGYNEQFF
TRBV11-1	TRBJ1-3	15	CASTGTGSSGNTIYF
TRBV11-2	TRBJ2-3	16	CASSSGTGGFSDTQYF
TRBV20-1	TRBJ2-7	14	CSASRGSVEKKQYF
TRBV5-6	TRBJ2-7	15	CASSWGGSGANEQYF
TRBV9	TRBJ2-3	17	CASSVAGRGIFTDTQYF
TRBV6-5	TRBJ2-7	15	CASSYMAAGSYEQYF
TRBV7-3	TRBJ2-3	14	CASSLEGAKGTQYF
TRBV6-1	TRBJ1-1	15	CASSEEGRGNTEAFF
TRBV7-3	TRBJ2-1	16	CASSPDLAGGLNEQFF
TRBV6-1	TRBJ1-1	11	CASSPGTEAFF
TRBV28	TRBJ2-1	16	CASSFPRGGLFGEQFF
TRBV5-1	TRBJ2-7	14	CASTLGTGLYEQYF
TRBV28	TRBJ1-5	14	CASSLGTGTQPQHF
TRBV6-5	TRBJ1-5	15	CASNHLRQGNQPQHF
TRBV30	TRBJ2-4	12	CAWAEQGHIQYF
TRBV7-2	TRBJ2-7	14	CASSLGGSNYEQYF
TRBV2	TRBJ2-4	14	CASSDSLAKNIQYF
TRBV4-3	TRBJ2-1	17	CASSQDGTGGTRNGQFF
TRBV28	TRBJ1-6	16	CASSSDRGLHNSPLHF
TRBV28	TRBJ1-3	13	CASFTGSGNTIYF
TRBV5-8	TRBJ2-5	12	CASGPLGETQYF
TRBV27	TRBJ2-7	15	CASRLGGEEFYEQYF
TRBV18	TRBJ1-1	15	CASSPQTGGGTEAFF
TRBV18	TRBJ2-6	17	CASSPAPGNSGANVLTF
TRBV19	TRBJ1-1	14	CASSHRTGYGEAFF
TRBV7-2	TRBJ2-5	13	CASSQSLEETQYF
TRBV9	TRBJ2-3	14	CASTTSGGGNTQYF
TRBV19	TRBJ2-7	14	CASSIRDRGYEQYF
TRBV27	TRBJ1-5	16	CASSLSVAGGYQPQHF
TRBV19	TRBJ1-2	14	CASKPGTANYGYTF
TRBV19	TRBJ1-1	15	CASRYVGVGQGGAFF
TRBV5-1	TRBJ2-3	14	CASMQGSPTDTQYF
TRBV5-1	TRBJ2-7	15	CASSLSRGIAYEQYF
TRBV2	TRBJ1-5	13	CASNRDRNQPQHF
TRBV29-1	TRBJ1-2	13	CSVSGLGHYGYTF
TRBV3-1/TRBV3-2	TRBJ2-3	17	CASSQGTSGGRTDTQYF
TRBV28	TRBJ1-2	14	CASSVYRGGYGYTF
TRBV9	TRBJ2-5	14	CASSRGGDQETQYF
TRBV3-1/TRBV3-2	TRBJ2-3	16	CASSLRRGGAEDTQYF
TRBV6-5	TRBJ1-6	14	CASTPGGLNSPLHF